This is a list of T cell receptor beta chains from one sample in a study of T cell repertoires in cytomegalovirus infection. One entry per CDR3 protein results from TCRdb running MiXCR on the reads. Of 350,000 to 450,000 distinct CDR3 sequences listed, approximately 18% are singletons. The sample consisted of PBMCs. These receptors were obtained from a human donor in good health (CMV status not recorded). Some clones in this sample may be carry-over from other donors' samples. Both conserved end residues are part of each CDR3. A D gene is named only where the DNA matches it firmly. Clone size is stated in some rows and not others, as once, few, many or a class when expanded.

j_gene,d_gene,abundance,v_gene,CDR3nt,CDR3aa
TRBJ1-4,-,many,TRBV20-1,TGCAGTGCTAGAGATCTAGATAATGAAAAACTGTTTTTT,CSARDLDNEKLFF
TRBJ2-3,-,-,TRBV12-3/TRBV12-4,TGTGCCAGCAGTTCCGAGGGCCCAGATACGCAGTATTTT,CASSSEGPDTQYF
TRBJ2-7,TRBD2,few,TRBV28,TGTGCCAGCAGTTCCCCTCCTAGCGGGGGGGCCTACGAGCAGTACTTC,CASSSPPSGGAYEQYF
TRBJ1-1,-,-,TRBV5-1,TGCGCCAGCAGCTTGGCGGACTATGTGAACACTGAAGCTTTCTTT,CASSLADYVNTEAFF
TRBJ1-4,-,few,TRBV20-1,TGCAGTGCTATCCAGGGGTTTGACGTCGCTAATGAAAAACTGTTTTTT,CSAIQGFDVANEKLFF
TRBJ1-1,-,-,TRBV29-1,TGCAGCTGCGGACGGCTGAACACTGAAGCTTTCTTT,CSCGRLNTEAFF
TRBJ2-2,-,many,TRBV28,TGTGCCAGCAGCCCCAAAGGTGCACCGACCGGGGAGCTGTTTTTT,CASSPKGAPTGELFF
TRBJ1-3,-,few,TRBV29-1,TGCAGCGTTGGGGGGGGGAGATCTGGAAACACCATATATTTT,CSVGGGRSGNTIYF
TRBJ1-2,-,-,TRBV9,TGTGCCAGCAGCGTAGGCCAGGACTATCCCGGCTACACCTTC,CASSVGQDYPGYTF
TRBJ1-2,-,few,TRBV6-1,TGTGCCAGCTTAGCAGGGCCGGACACCTTC,CASLAGPDTF
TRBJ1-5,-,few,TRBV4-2,TGTGCCAGCAGCCAAGAAGTGAAGGTGGCCCTGGGCCAGCCCCAGCATTTT,CASSQEVKVALGQPQHF
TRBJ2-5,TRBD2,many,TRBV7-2,TGTGCCAGCAGCACAGCGGGGGGAGGAGAGACCCAGTACTTC,CASSTAGGGETQYF
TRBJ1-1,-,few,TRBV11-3,TGTGCCAGCAGCTTACAGTCGGGCACTGAAGCTTTCTTT,CASSLQSGTEAFF
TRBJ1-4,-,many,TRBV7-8,TGTGCCAGCAGCGCCCGAGGAGCAACTAATGAAAAACTGTTTTTT,CASSARGATNEKLFF
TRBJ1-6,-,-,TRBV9,TGTGCCAGCAGCGTAGAAGGCAGTAGTTCACCCCTCCACTTT,CASSVEGSSSPLHF
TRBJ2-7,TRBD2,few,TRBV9,TGTGCCAGCAGCGGAGGACGGGAGGGTCGCGAGCAGTACTTC,CASSGGREGREQYF
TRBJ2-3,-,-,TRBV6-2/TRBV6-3,TGTGCCAGCAGCACGGACCCATCAACGCAGTATTTT,CASSTDPSTQYF
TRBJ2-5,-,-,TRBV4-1,TGCGCCAGCAGCCGAGTCGCGAGGATCGAGCAGACCCAGTACTTC,CASSRVARIEQTQYF
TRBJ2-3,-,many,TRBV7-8,TGTGCCAGCAGCTTAGGAACGTTAATGGAGCCAGATACGCAGTATTTT,CASSLGTLMEPDTQYF
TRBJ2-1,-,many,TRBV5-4,TGTGCCAGCAGCTTGGAGGCTAGCGTTAATGAGCAGTTCTTC,CASSLEASVNEQFF
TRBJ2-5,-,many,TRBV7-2,TGTGCCAGCAGCTCACGGCAGGAGACCCAGTACTTC,CASSSRQETQYF
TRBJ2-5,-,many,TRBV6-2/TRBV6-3,TGTGCCAGCAGTTACGGCACCGAACAATACTTC,CASSYGTEQYF
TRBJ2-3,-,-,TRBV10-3,TGTGCCATCAGATCAAGCGGGCTAAGCACAGATACGCAGTATTTT,CAIRSSGLSTDTQYF
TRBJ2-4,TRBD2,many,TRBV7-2,TGTGCCAGCAGCTTCAACCTAGGACTAGCGGAGACGGGAAACATTCAGTACTTC,CASSFNLGLAETGNIQYF
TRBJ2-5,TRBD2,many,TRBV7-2,TGTGCCAGCAGCTTAGTTCGGCGGGGGGACGAGACCCAGTACTTC,CASSLVRRGDETQYF
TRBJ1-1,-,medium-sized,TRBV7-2,TGTGCCAGCAGCTTAGGGCCCCACACTGAAGCTTTCTTT,CASSLGPHTEAFF
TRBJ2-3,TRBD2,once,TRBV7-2,TGTGCCAGCAGCCCAGGGACTAGCGGGATCACAGATACGCAGTATTTT,CASSPGTSGITDTQYF
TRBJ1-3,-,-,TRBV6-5,TGTGCCAGCAGTTACGACAGAGCCTCTGGAAACACCATATATTTT,CASSYDRASGNTIYF
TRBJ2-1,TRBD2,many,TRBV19,TGTGCCAGTAGTATAACCGGAACGGGGGGGAATGAGCAGTTCTTC,CASSITGTGGNEQFF
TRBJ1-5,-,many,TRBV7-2,TGTGCCAGCAGCTTACAGGCGGATAGCAATCAGCCCCAGCATTTT,CASSLQADSNQPQHF
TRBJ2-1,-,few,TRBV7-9,TGTGCCAGCAGCACCAGTTTTTATGAGCAGTTCTTC,CASSTSFYEQFF
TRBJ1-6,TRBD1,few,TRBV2,TGTGCCAGCAGTACACGGACAGGCGGGGAACCCCTCCACTTT,CASSTRTGGEPLHF
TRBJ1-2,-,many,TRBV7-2,TGTGCCAGCAGATACAGAACCGATTATGGCTACACCTTC,CASRYRTDYGYTF
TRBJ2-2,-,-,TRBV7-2,TGTGCCAGCAGCTCCCGGGCATACACCGGGGAGCTGTTTTTT,CASSSRAYTGELFF
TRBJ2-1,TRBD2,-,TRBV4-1,TGCGCCAGCAGCCAAGTGGCCGCGGGAGTCAGCTACAATGAGCAGTTCTTC,CASSQVAAGVSYNEQFF
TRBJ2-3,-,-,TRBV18,TGTGCCAGCTCAAAGCTTCGGGGAGATACGCAGTATTTT,CASSKLRGDTQYF
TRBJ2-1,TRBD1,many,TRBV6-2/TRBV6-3,TGTGCCAGCAGTTACGACAGGGGCTCCTACAATGAGCAGTTCTTC,CASSYDRGSYNEQFF
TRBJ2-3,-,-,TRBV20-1,TGCAGTGCTAGTAGGGGCACAGATACGCAGTATTTT,CSASRGTDTQYF
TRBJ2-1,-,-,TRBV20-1,TGCAGTGCTAGTGAACGTGAGCAGTTCTTC,CSASEREQFF
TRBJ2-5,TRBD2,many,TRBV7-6,TGTGCCAGCAGCCTTATGGGACTAAACCAAGAGACCCAGTACTTC,CASSLMGLNQETQYF
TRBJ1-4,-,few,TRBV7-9,TGTGCCAGCAGCTCCCCTTTCGGGCTAGGGGACGTTGAAAAACTGTTTTTT,CASSSPFGLGDVEKLFF
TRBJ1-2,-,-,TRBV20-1,TGCAGTGCGCGGAACGGTCCCCCCGACTATGGCTACACCTTC,CSARNGPPDYGYTF
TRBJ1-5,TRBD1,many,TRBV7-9,TGTGCCAGCAGCTTAGGGGACAGTAGCAATCAGCCCCAGCATTTT,CASSLGDSSNQPQHF
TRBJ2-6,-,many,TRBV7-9,TGTGCCAGCAACGCCATCATCAGAGGTGGGGCCAACGTCCTGACTTTC,CASNAIIRGGANVLTF
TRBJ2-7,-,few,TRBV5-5,TGTGCCAGCAGCGGCCGGGACCACACCTACGAGCAGTACTTC,CASSGRDHTYEQYF
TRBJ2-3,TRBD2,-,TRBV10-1,TGCGCCAGCAGTGAGTCGAGTCCGGGACTAGCGGGATCAACAGGGGTGCAGTATTTT,CASSESSPGLAGSTGVQYF
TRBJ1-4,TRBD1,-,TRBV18,TGTGCCAGCTCATGGGACAGGCGCAATGAAAAACTGTTTTTT,CASSWDRRNEKLFF
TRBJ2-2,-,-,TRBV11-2,TGTGCCAGCAGCTTACGGGCAGGGGGGTCCACCGGGGAGCTGTTTTTT,CASSLRAGGSTGELFF
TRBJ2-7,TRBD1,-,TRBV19,TGTGCCAGTTCGAACAGGGACAGCGAGCAGTACTTC,CASSNRDSEQYF